This is a list of T cell receptor beta chains from one sample in a study of identical twins. MiXCR was run by TCRdb on the 5' RACE reads, yielding one entry per CDR3 protein. The sample carries 550,000 to 800,000 distinct CDR3 sequences, 7.1% recorded once. The sample was also reused in another study, on yellow fever vaccine responses in identical twins.

Source material: PBMCs. The receptor source for this set is a woman between 18 and 29 years old in good health. Both conserved end residues are part of each CDR3. A D gene is named only where the DNA matches it firmly. Clone size is given for some rows only: seen once, a few or many times, or a class if the clone is expanded.

few - TRBJ1-4 TRBV12-3/TRBV12-4 TGTGCCAGCAGTTTAGGGGGGTTTGCAACTAATGAAAAACTGTTTTTT CASSLGGFATNEKLFF
few TRBD2 TRBJ2-5 TRBV11-2 TGTGCCAGCAGCTTAGTCCACATTAGGAGCGGGGAGGGGGAGACCCAGTACTTC CASSLVHIRSGEGETQYF
- - TRBJ2-5 TRBV20-1 TGCAGTGCTAGCCCCCCGGGTAGTGAGACCCAGTACTTC CSASPPGSETQYF
- TRBD2 TRBJ2-3 TRBV2 TGTGCCAGCAGTGTTTTGATAGCGGGGGCAGATACGCAGTATTTT CASSVLIAGADTQYF
many TRBD1 TRBJ1-1 TRBV10-3 TGTGCCATCAAAGACAGGGGTTCGGACACTGAAGCTTTCTTT CAIKDRGSDTEAFF
few - TRBJ2-2 TRBV20-1 TGCAGTGCTAGAGATGGGGCCTACACCGGGGAGCTGTTTTTT CSARDGAYTGELFF
- TRBD2 TRBJ2-6 TRBV29-1 TGCAGTGTGCGAACAAGCGGGAGCTCTGGGGCCAACGTCCTGACTTTC CSVRTSGSSGANVLTF
few TRBD1 TRBJ1-1 TRBV20-1 TGCAGTGCTCGGACAGGCCCGAACACTGAAGCTTTCTTT CSARTGPNTEAFF
- - TRBJ2-1 TRBV4-1 TGCGCCAGCAGCCAAGTTTTCGCGGGGACCTCCTACAATGAGCAGTTCTTC CASSQVFAGTSYNEQFF
- TRBD1 TRBJ2-1 TRBV20-1 TGCAGTGCTAAACGACAGGGGTTGTATTCCGATGAGCAGTTCTTC CSAKRQGLYSDEQFF
- TRBD2 TRBJ2-2 TRBV24-1 TGTGCCACCAGTGACGGGAGGAGCACCGGGGAGCTGTTTTTT CATSDGRSTGELFF
few - TRBJ1-1 TRBV29-1 TGCAGCGTTGAGGGCCCGGCCACTGAAGCTTTCTTT CSVEGPATEAFF
many TRBD1 TRBJ2-5 TRBV12-3/TRBV12-4 TGTGCCAGCAGTTTAGCGTTTGGACAGGGTGCGGGGGAGACCCAGTACTTC CASSLAFGQGAGETQYF